A single sample is the source of the 5 T cell receptor beta chains below, sequenced in a study of blood T cell repertoires in COVID-19. The assay was immunoSEQ multiplex PCR, and TCRdb's table has in-frame clones only and misses some. The sample lists about 150,000 clones, around 87% occurring once. The sequencing sample was made of peripheral blood. The receptors come from a man aged 55 to 69 with COVID-19, enrolled during active disease.

The count of this clone is one. The chain employs TRBV6-6 and TRBJ1-5, with 7 bases that match TRBD1. The length of the CDR3 is 15 residues. After removal of 5 bases from V and 3 bases from J, the junction contained 7 bases not matched to a gene. Germline CDR1 reads MNHNY; CDR2 reads SVGAGI (reference sequence). The CDR3 DNA sequence: TGTGCCAGCAGTCCCTCGGGGACAGACAATCAGCCCCAGCATTTT. This codes for CASSPSGTDNQPQHF.

V and J are TRBV6-5 and TRBJ1-2, with 7 bases aligning to TRBD1. V shed 6 bases, J shed 3 bases, and the junction held 7 bases outside the gene matches. The CDR3 loop spans 14 amino acids. Germline V gene sequence: CDR1 MNHEY, CDR2 SVGAGI. CDR3 bases: TGTGCCAGCAGACGGGACAGTCTATACTATGGCTACACCTTC. Protein: CASRRDSLYYGYTF.

The chain combines TRBV18 with TRBJ2-7; TRBD1 matches 9 bases. CDR3 length equals 18 residues. Trimming at V came to 0 bases and at J to 0 bases, leaving 9 bases not matched to a gene. The V gene's germline CDR1 is KGHSH and CDR2 LQKENI. The CDR3 bases are TGTGCCAGCTCACCACCGTTCAGAACAGGGGGCATCTCCTACGAGCAGTACTTC. Protein product: CASSPPFRTGGISYEQYF. Combining the CDR3 with reference TRBV18 and TRBJ2-7 gives the whole variable domain NAGVMQNPRHLVRRRGQEARLRCSPMKGHSHVYWYRQLPEEGLKFMVYLQKENIIDESGMPKERFSAEFPKEGPSILRIQQVVRGDSAAYFCASSPPFRTGGISYEQYFGPGTRLTVT.

This sequence joins TRBV7-8 and TRBJ2-3; the D is unclear. V lost 5 bases and J lost 2, with 5 bases in between. CDR1 and CDR2 from the germline V gene are SGHVS and FQNEAQ. The CDR3 runs 12 residues. Written as DNA, the CDR3 is TGTGCCAGCAGCCCCTCCACAGATACGCAGTATTTT. Its translation is CASSPSTDTQYF. Based on the CDR3 plus reference TRBV7-8 and TRBJ2-3, the full variable domain is GAGVSQSPRYKVAKRGQDVALRCDPISGHVSLFWYQQALGQGPEFLTYFQNEAQLDKSGLPSDRFFAERPEGSVSTLKIQRTQQEDSAVYLCASSPSTDTQYFGPGTRLTVL.

This clone appeared once. The chain combines TRBV7-2 with TRBJ2-7; 7 nucleotides align to TRBD1. Germline V gene sequence: CDR1 SGHTA, CDR2 FQGNSA. The CDR3 has 16 residues. Unmatched junction bases numbered 9, after V lost 1 base and J lost 3 bases. The CDR3 DNA is TGTGCCAGCAGCTTAGGGAGACAGGGTGTTCGCTACGAGCAGTACTTC. Amino acids: CASSLGRQGVRYEQYF.